The rows below give T cell receptor beta chains drawn from one sample of a study of a mutant IDH1 vaccine in newly diagnosed glioma. Assay used: immunoSEQ multiplex PCR; TCRdb lists only in-frame clones, some missing. This table holds 40,000 or so clones, less than 85% found once. These receptors have no identified antigens. Sequenced here: PBMCs, sampled from a glioma patient whose treatment included an IDH1 peptide vaccine. These receptor sequences come from a young man with glioma. Some clones in this sample may be carry-over from other donors' samples. CDR3s include the opening cysteine and the closing phenylalanine or tryptophan. The order of the fields is clone size, J gene, D gene, V gene, CDR3 protein, CDR3 DNA. D genes are given only for firm matches. Size is omitted from some rows. Given values are once, few, many or a class for expanded clones.

>NA|TRBJ2-5|TRBD2|TRBV25-1
CASSPGEGGETQYF
TGTGCCAGCAGTCCCGGGGAGGGAGGAGAGACCCAGTACTTC
>NA|TRBJ1-1|TRBD1|TRBV7-3
CASMGQGIAFF
TGTGCCAGTATGGGACAGGGGATAGCTTTCTTT
>NA|TRBJ1-1|NA|TRBV6-5
CASRHENTEAFF
TGTGCCAGCCGCCACGAGAACACTGAAGCTTTCTTT
>NA|TRBJ1-4|NA|TRBV28
CASSFGGARNEKLFF
TGTGCCAGCAGTTTTGGGGGGGCGCGGAATGAAAAACTGTTTTTT
>NA|TRBJ1-2|NA|TRBV5-4
CASSLAYTRGYGYTF
TGTGCCAGCAGCTTGGCTTACACCAGGGGCTATGGCTACACCTTC
>NA|TRBJ2-1|NA|TRBV30
CAWKIYNEQFF
TGTGCCTGGAAAATCTACAATGAGCAGTTCTTC
>once|TRBJ1-6|TRBD1|TRBV30
CAWSDTGQGRSPLHF
TGTGCCTGGAGCGACACGGGACAGGGGAGGTCACCCCTCCACTTT
>NA|TRBJ2-4|TRBD1|TRBV5-1
CASSPDRAAGNIQYF
TGCGCCAGCAGCCCAGACAGGGCGGCCGGGAACATTCAGTACTTC
>NA|TRBJ1-2|NA|TRBV4-3
CASSQEGDGYTF
TGCGCCAGCAGCCAAGAGGGGGATGGCTACACCTTC
>NA|TRBJ1-5|NA|TRBV7-9
CASSLEGRADQPQHF
TGTGCCAGCAGCTTAGAGGGCAGGGCCGATCAGCCCCAGCATTTT
>NA|TRBJ2-7|NA|TRBV4-3
CASSQDRHRGYEQYF
TGCGCCAGCAGCCAAGATCGGCATAGGGGCTACGAGCAGTACTTC
>NA|TRBJ2-2|TRBD2|TRBV5-1
CASSPSGRADTGELFF
TGCGCCAGCAGCCCGAGCGGGAGGGCTGACACCGGGGAGCTGTTTTTT
>NA|TRBJ1-1|NA|TRBV19
CATRGKGLKGTEAFF
TGTGCCACCCGCGGCAAGGGCCTTAAGGGCACTGAAGCTTTCTTT
>NA|TRBJ2-1|TRBD2|TRBV10-3
CAISDSAGGEQFF
TGTGCCATCAGTGATTCAGCGGGGGGGGAGCAGTTCTTC
>NA|TRBJ1-3|NA|TRBV11-1
CASSYLRSSGNTIYF
TGTGCCAGCAGCTACCTACGGAGCTCTGGAAACACCATATATTTT
>NA|TRBJ2-5|TRBD2|TRBV4-3
CASSHYPGTSGKETQYF
TGCGCCAGCAGCCACTATCCCGGGACTAGCGGGAAAGAGACCCAGTACTTC
>NA|TRBJ1-1|TRBD1|TRBV7-2
CASSQGQGGPEAFF
TGTGCCAGCAGCCAAGGACAGGGTGGGCCTGAAGCTTTCTTT
>NA|TRBJ2-7|TRBD1|TRBV7-9
CASSLTGRYEQYF
TGTGCCAGCAGCTTGACAGGGCGGTACGAGCAGTACTTC
>NA|TRBJ2-7|NA|TRBV6-5
CASSYRGGTYEQYF
TGTGCCAGCAGTTACCGTGGAGGGACCTACGAGCAGTACTTC
>NA|TRBJ2-2|TRBD2|TRBV5-1
CASSVERGGDHTGELFF
TGCGCCAGCAGCGTCGAGCGGGGGGGGGACCACACCGGGGAGCTGTTTTTT
>NA|TRBJ1-5|TRBD1|TRBV6-1
CASSATRGQVGQPQHF
TGTGCCAGCAGTGCTACCCGCGGACAGGTTGGCCAGCCCCAGCATTTT
>once|TRBJ2-5|NA|TRBV5-1
CASSLGSQETQYF
TGCGCCAGCAGCTTGGGATCGCAAGAGACCCAGTACTTC
>few|TRBJ1-5|NA|TRBV7-2
CASSLDAGLNDQPQHF
TGTGCCAGCAGCTTAGATGCAGGGCTTAACGATCAGCCCCAGCATTTT
>NA|TRBJ2-1|TRBD2|TRBV19
CASTPRREVYNEQFF
TGTGCCAGTACCCCACGGCGGGAGGTCTACAATGAGCAGTTCTTC
>NA|TRBJ2-7|NA|TRBV5-1
CASSLEGKGTKQYF
TGCGCCAGCAGCTTGGAAGGTAAGGGGACCAAGCAGTACTTC
>once|TRBJ2-3|TRBD2|TRBV11-2
CASSLLVGGAGHSTDTQYF
TGTGCCAGCAGCTTACTGGTCGGGGGGGCCGGGCATAGCACAGATACGCAGTATTTT
>NA|TRBJ1-1|NA|TRBV6-1
CASSGTRTGEAFF
TGTGCCAGCAGCGGTACACGTACCGGTGAAGCTTTCTTT
>once|TRBJ2-1|TRBD2|TRBV30
CAWTPWRTSGRARNEQFF
TGTGCCTGGACCCCCTGGAGGACTAGCGGGAGGGCTAGGAATGAGCAGTTCTTC
>few|TRBJ1-4|NA|TRBV29-1
CSAGEGHEKLFF
TGCAGCGCAGGGGAAGGGCATGAAAAACTGTTTTTT
>NA|TRBJ1-5|TRBD1|TRBV4-3
CASSQITGGDQPQHF
TGCGCCAGCAGCCAGATCACAGGGGGTGATCAGCCCCAGCATTTT
>few|TRBJ1-5|NA|TRBV30
CAWSTGHQPQHF
TGTGCCTGGTCGACCGGTCATCAGCCCCAGCATTTT
>NA|TRBJ1-1|TRBD1|TRBV5-6
CASSLSRGLNTEAFF
TGTGCCAGCAGCTTGTCTAGGGGGCTGAACACTGAAGCTTTCTTT
>NA|TRBJ1-4|NA|TRBV11-2
CASSLEGGSATNEKLFF
TGTGCCAGCAGCTTAGAGGGGGGCTCGGCAACTAATGAAAAACTGTTTTTT
>NA|TRBJ2-7|NA|TRBV7-9
CASSSPGPSYEQYF
TGTGCCAGCAGCTCGCCGGGCCCCTCCTACGAGCAGTACTTC
>NA|TRBJ1-5|NA|TRBV7-9
CASSLGGSSNQPQHF
TGTGCCAGCAGCTTAGGGGGGAGCAGCAATCAGCCCCAGCATTTT
>few|TRBJ1-4|TRBD1|TRBV5-4
CASSFKGTADEKLFF
TGTGCCAGCAGCTTTAAGGGGACAGCCGATGAAAAACTGTTTTTT
>NA|TRBJ1-1|NA|TRBV9
CASTNGEGLNTEAFF
TGTGCCAGCACCAACGGTGAGGGGTTGAACACTGAAGCTTTCTTT
>NA|TRBJ2-5|TRBD2|TRBV5-1
CASSAGLAGGWETQYF
TGCGCCAGCAGCGCCGGACTAGCGGGTGGCTGGGAGACCCAGTACTTC
>NA|TRBJ1-1|NA|TRBV25-1
CASSEDWRDEAFF
TGTGCCAGCAGTGAAGATTGGCGGGACGAAGCTTTCTTT
>NA|TRBJ1-4|NA|TRBV7-2
CASSFGGKVNEKLFF
TGTGCCAGCAGCTTCGGGGGCAAGGTTAATGAAAAACTGTTTTTT
>few|TRBJ1-1|TRBD1|TRBV5-1
CASSPQGYTEAFF
TGCGCCAGCAGTCCACAGGGGTACACTGAAGCTTTCTTT
>NA|TRBJ2-1|TRBD2|TRBV9
CASSGTSGGAYNEQFF
TGTGCCAGCAGCGGGACTAGCGGGGGGGCCTACAATGAGCAGTTCTTC
>NA|TRBJ1-2|TRBD1|TRBV30
CAWRARTGGNYGYTF
TGTGCCTGGAGGGCCAGGACAGGCGGAAACTATGGCTACACCTTC
>few|TRBJ2-1|TRBD1|TRBV19
CASSTQGPNSYNEQFF
TGTGCCAGTAGTACACAGGGGCCGAACTCCTACAATGAGCAGTTCTTC
>NA|TRBJ1-2|NA|TRBV20-1
CSAERGGIQTF
TGCAGTGCTGAGAGGGGCGGGATCCAAACCTTC
>few|TRBJ1-1|NA|TRBV5-3
CARNRWRLNTEAFF
TGTGCCAGAAACCGATGGAGGCTGAACACTGAAGCTTTCTTT
>NA|TRBJ1-2|NA|TRBV5-6
CASSLAGPNYGYTF
TGTGCCAGCAGCTTGGCCGGCCCGAACTATGGCTACACCTTC
>large|TRBJ2-7|TRBD1|TRBV5-6
CASSPTGSSYEQYF
TGTGCCAGCAGCCCGACAGGGTCCTCCTACGAGCAGTACTTC
>NA|TRBJ2-7|NA|TRBV7-9
CASSYPMVGLGGLTYEQYF
TGTGCCAGCAGCTACCCCATGGTCGGACTAGGGGGCCTAACCTACGAGCAGTACTTC
>NA|TRBJ1-6|NA|TRBV5-1
CASSLNRRQGSNSPLHF
TGCGCCAGCAGCTTGAATCGGCGGCAGGGAAGCAATTCACCCCTCCACTTT
>NA|TRBJ1-2|NA|TRBV6-6
CASSYDPGLNYGYTF
TGTGCCAGCAGTTACGACCCGGGACTTAACTATGGCTACACCTTC